Below, 3 T cell receptor beta chains from the same sample are listed, as sequenced in a study of regulatory T cells in long-lasting Graves disease. Time point in this sample: persistent/refractory GD, antithyroid drugs over 5 years with positive TRAb. PBMC-derived RNA was used for the TCR library. In building TCR beta libraries, iRepertoire HTBI primers were used together with Arm-PCR of CDR3 regions. TCRdb re-analysed the multiplex PCR reads in MiXCR, keeping a single row per CDR3 protein. There are 350,000 to 450,000 distinct CDR3 sequences in the sample; 20% to 25% occur only once, and roughly an eighth lies in the top ten. The starting material was peripheral blood mononuclear cells (PBMCs), obtained when the disease was refractory, from a patient treated with antithyroid drugs. The source is a female donor with Graves disease.

This chain connects TRBV3-1 to TRBJ1-2; D is possibly TRBD1 (5 bases). Germline V gives CDR1 LGHDT, CDR2 YNNKEL (reference sequence). The CDR3 has 14 residues. The V end was cut by 4 bases, the J end by 5 bases, with 14 bases between. This chain's CDR3 is CASSPFGTDYGYTF. Written as DNA, the CDR3 is TGTGCCAGCAGCCCATTTGGGACCGATTATGGCTACACCTTC. Using reference TRBV3-1 and TRBJ1-2 for the parts outside the CDR3, the full variable domain is DTAVSQTPKYLVTQMGNDKSIKCEQNLGHDTMYWYKQDSKKFLKIMFSYNNKELIINETVPNRFSPKSPDKAHLNLHINSLELGDSAVYFCASSPFGTDYGYTFGSGTRLTVV.

V is TRBV20-1 and J is TRBJ2-7, with TRBD2 matching over 8 bases. The CDR3 runs 13 residues. J was trimmed by 3 bases and V by 0 bases; bases with no gene match: 1. Germline assignment: CDR1 DFQATT and CDR2 SNEGSKA (reference sequence). The CDR3 is CSARDSGIYEQYF. Written as DNA, the CDR3 is TGCAGTGCTAGAGATAGCGGGATCTACGAGCAGTACTTC.

The gene calls are TRBV5-1 and TRBJ1-2; 9 positions match TRBD1. V trimming: 3 bases; J trimming: 7 bases; junction bases outside the gene matches: 7. Per germline, CDR1 SGHRS and CDR2 YFSETQ. CDR3 length equals 14 residues. CDR3 nucleotides: TGCGCCAGCAGCTGGGACAGGGTGACTTTTGGCTACACCTTC. Its translation: CASSWDRVTFGYTF.